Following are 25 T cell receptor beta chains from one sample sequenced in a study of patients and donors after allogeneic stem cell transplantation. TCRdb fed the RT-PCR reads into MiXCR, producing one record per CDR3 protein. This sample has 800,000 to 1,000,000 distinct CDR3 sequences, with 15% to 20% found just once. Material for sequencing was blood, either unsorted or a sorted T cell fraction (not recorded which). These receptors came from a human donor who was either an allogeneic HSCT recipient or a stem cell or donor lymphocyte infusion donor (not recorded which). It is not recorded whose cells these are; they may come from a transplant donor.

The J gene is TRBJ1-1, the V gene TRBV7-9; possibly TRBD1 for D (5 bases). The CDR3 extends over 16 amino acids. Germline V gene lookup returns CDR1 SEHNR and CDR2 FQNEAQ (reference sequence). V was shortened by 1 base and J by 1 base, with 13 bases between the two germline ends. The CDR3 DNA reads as TGTGCCAGCAGCTTAGAGGTCAGAGGGGCGAACACTGAAGCTTTCTTT. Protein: CASSLEVRGANTEAFF.

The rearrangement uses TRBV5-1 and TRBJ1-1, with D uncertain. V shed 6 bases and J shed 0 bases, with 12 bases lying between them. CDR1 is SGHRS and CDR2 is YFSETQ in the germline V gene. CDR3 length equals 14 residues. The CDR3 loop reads CASTIGGMNTEAFF. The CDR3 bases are TGCGCCAGCACCATTGGAGGAATGAACACTGAAGCTTTCTTT.

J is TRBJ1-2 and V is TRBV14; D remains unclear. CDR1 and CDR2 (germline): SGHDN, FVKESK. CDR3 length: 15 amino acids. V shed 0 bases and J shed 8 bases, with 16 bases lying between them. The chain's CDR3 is CASSQDLTPGGGYTF. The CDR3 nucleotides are TGTGCCAGCAGCCAAGATCTGACCCCAGGAGGAGGCTACACCTTC.

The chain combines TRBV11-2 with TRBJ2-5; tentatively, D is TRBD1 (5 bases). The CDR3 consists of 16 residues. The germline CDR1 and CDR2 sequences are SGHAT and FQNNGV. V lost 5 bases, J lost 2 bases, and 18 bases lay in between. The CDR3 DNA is TGTGCCAGCAGCCGTGGGTCGCAGGGTATACAAGAGACCCAGTACTTC. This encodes CASSRGSQGIQETQYF.

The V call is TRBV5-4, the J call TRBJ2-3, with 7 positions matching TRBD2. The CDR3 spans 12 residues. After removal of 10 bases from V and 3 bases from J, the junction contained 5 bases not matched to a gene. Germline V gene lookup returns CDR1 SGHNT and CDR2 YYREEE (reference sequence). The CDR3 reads CAGGGETDTQYF. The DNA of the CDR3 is TGTGCCGGCGGGGGAGAGACAGATACGCAGTATTTT.

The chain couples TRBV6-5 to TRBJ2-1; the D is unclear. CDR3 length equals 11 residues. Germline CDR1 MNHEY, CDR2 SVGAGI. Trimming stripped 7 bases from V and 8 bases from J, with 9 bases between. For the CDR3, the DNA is TGTGCCAGCACCTCCGGCGATGAGCAGTTCTTC. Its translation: CASTSGDEQFF.

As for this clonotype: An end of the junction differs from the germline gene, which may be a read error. In nucleotides, the CDR3 is TGTGCCAGCAGCTTAGTTCAGGACGGAACGAGAATCGCCTTC. Translating gives CASSLVQDGTRIAF. The genes are TRBV7-9 and TRBJ1-2; D not certain. Germline V lookup: CDR1 SEHNR, CDR2 FQNEAQ (reference sequence). This CDR3 region has 14 residues.

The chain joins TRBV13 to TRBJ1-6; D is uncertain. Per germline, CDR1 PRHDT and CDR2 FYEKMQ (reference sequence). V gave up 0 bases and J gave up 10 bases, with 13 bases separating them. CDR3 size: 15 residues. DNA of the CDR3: TGTGCCAGCAGCTTAGGGGTAGGGTTTTTCTCACCCCTCCACTTT. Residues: CASSLGVGFFSPLHF.

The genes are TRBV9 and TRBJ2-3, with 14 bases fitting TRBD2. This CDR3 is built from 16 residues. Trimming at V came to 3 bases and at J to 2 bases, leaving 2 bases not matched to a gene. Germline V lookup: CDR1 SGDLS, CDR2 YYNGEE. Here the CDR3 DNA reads TGTGCCAGCAGCGCGGGACTAGCGGGGGTCACAGATACGCAGTATTTT. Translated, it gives CASSAGLAGVTDTQYF.

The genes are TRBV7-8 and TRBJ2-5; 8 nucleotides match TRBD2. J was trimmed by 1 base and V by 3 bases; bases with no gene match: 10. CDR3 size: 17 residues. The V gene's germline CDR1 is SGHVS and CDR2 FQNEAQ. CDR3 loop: CASSLGAGGGSQETQYF. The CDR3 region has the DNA TGTGCCAGCAGCTTGGGGGCGGGCGGGGGGTCCCAAGAGACCCAGTACTTC.

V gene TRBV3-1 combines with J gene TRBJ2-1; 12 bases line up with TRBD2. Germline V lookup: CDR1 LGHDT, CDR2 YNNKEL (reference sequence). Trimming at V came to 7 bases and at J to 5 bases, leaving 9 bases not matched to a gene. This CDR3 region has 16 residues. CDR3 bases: TGTGCCAGCAACACTCCTAGCGGGAGGGGAAACAATGAGCAGTTCTTC. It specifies CASNTPSGRGNNEQFF.

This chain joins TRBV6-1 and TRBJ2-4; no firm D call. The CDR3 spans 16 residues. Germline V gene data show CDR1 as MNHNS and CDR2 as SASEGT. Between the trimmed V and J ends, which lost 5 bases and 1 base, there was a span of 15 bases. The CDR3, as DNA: TGTGCCAGCAGTCCCGCTCCCCGAACGGCCAAAAACATTCAGTACTTC. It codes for CASSPAPRTAKNIQYF.

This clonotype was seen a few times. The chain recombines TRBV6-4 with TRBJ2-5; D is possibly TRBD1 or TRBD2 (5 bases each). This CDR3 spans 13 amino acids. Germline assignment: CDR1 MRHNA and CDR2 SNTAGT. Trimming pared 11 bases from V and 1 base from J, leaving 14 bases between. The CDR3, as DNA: TGTGCCGGCTACCGGGACGGCCAAGAGACCCAGTACTTC. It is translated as CAGYRDGQETQYF.

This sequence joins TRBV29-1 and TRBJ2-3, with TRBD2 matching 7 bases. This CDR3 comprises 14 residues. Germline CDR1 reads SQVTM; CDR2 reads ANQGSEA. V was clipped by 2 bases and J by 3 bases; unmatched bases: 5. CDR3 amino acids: CSVELEGLTDTQYF. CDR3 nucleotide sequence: TGCAGCGTTGAATTGGAGGGACTAACAGATACGCAGTATTTT.

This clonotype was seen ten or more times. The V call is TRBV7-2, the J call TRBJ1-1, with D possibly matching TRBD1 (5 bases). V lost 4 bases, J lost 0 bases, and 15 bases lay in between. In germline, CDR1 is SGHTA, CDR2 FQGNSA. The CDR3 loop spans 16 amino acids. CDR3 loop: CASSSRPRVMNTEAFF. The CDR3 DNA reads TGTGCCAGCAGCTCCCGACCCAGGGTGATGAACACTGAAGCTTTCTTT.

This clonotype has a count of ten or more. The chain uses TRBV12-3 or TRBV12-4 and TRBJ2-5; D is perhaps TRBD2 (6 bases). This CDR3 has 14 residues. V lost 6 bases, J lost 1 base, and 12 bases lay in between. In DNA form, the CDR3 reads TGTGCCAGCAGGCCGGACGGGGGCCAAGAGACCCAGTACTTC. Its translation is CASRPDGGQETQYF.

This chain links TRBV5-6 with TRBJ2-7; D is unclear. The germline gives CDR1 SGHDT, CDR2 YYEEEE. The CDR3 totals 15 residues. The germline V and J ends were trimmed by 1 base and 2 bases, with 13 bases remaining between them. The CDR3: CASSLWAKSPYEQYF. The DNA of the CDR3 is TGTGCCAGCAGCTTGTGGGCCAAATCACCCTACGAGCAGTACTTC.

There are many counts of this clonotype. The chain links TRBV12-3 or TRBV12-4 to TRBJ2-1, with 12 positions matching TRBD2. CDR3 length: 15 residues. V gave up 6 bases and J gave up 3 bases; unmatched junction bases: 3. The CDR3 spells CASSQTSGSYNEQFF. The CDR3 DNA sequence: TGTGCCAGCAGCCAGACTAGCGGGAGCTACAATGAGCAGTTCTTC.

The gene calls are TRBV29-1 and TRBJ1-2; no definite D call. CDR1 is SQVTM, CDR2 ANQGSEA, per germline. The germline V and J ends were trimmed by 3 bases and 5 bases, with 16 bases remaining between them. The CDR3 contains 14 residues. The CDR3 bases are TGCAGCGTTGACGGTCGGGCGGGAAAGTATGGCTACACCTTC. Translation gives CSVDGRAGKYGYTF.

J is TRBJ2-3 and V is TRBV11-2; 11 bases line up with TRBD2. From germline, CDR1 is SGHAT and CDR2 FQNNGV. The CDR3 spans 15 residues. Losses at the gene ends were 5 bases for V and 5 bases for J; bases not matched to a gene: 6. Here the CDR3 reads CASSALAGGLDTQYF. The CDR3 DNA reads TGTGCCAGCAGCGCGCTAGCGGGAGGCCTAGATACGCAGTATTTT.

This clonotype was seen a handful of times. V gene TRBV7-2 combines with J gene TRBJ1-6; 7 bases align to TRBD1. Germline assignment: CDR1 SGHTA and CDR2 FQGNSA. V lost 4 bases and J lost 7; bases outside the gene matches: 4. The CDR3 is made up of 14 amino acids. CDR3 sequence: CASSSAGGNSPLHF. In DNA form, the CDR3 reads TGTGCCAGCAGCTCCGCAGGGGGGAATTCACCCCTCCACTTT.

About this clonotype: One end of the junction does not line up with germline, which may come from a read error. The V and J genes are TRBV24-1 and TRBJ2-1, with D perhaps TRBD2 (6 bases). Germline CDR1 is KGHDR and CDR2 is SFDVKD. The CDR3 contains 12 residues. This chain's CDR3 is CATSGLAGEQFF. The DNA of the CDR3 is TGTGCCACCAGTGGTTTGGCGGGGGAGCAGTTCTTC.

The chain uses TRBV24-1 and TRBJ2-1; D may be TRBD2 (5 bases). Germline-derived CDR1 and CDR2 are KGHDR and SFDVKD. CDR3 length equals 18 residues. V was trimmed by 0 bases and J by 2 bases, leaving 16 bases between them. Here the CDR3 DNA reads TGTGCCACCAGTGATTTGATGTCGGCTAGCTCGGCCTACAATGAGCAGTTCTTC. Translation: CATSDLMSASSAYNEQFF.

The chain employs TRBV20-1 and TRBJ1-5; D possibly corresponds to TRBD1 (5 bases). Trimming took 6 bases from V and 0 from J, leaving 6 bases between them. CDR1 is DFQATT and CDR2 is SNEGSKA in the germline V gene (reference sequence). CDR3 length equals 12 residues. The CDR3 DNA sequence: TGCAGTGCAGGGGATAGCAATCAGCCCCAGCATTTT. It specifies CSAGDSNQPQHF.

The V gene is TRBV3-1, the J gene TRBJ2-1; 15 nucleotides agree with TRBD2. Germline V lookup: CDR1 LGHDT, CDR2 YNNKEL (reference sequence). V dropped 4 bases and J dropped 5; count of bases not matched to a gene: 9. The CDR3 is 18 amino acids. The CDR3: CASSPWTSGRAQNNEQFF. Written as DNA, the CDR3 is TGTGCCAGCAGCCCATGGACTAGCGGGAGGGCCCAGAACAATGAGCAGTTCTTC.